This T cell receptor beta chain was profiled in a study of identical twins. The study's findings and limits: It was out-of-frame TCR alpha sharing in monozygotic twins that models underestimated. Whereas memory repertoires showed no such difference, abundant cord blood beta clonotypes carried fewer insertions.

TCRdb recomputed calls from the 5' RACE reads with MiXCR, one row per CDR3 protein. The table lists around 1.7 million distinct CDR3 sequences, about 32% of them singletons. This clonotype was counted only a few times. Its antigen remains unidentified. Everyone who gave samples was a healthy Caucasian. Material: cord blood. The TCR sequence derives from a newborn girl in good health.

CDR3 region: CASSLGVAGGRSDTQYF. DNA of the CDR3: TGCGCCAGCAGCTTGGGGGTAGCGGGAGGAAGATCAGATACGCAGTATTTT. This sequence joins TRBV5-1 and TRBJ2-3, with TRBD2 identical over 10 bases. Germline lookup yields CDR1 SGHRS and CDR2 YFSETQ. CDR3 size: 17 residues. The V segment lost 0 bases and the J segment 4 bases; nucleotides outside the gene matches: 8.